These T cell receptor beta chains were read from a single sample in a study of T cells after yellow fever vaccination. From the 5' RACE reads, TCRdb called clonotypes with MiXCR, one entry per CDR3 protein. The table records 250,000 to 300,000 distinct CDR3 sequences, around 5.3% of them present only once. Source: CD4+ T cells sorted from PBMCs, taken on the day of the yellow fever booster vaccination. Source of these receptors: a man aged 18 to 29 who received the YFV17D yellow fever vaccine. CDR3s include the opening cysteine and the closing phenylalanine or tryptophan. The order of the fields is D gene, V gene, J gene, clone size, CDR3 DNA, CDR3 protein. The D gene is left open where the match is weak. For some rows the clone size is stated as once, few or many, or as a class when expanded; others skip it.

D gene: TRBD1; V gene: TRBV2; J gene: TRBJ1-4; clone size: NA; CDR3 DNA: TGTGCCAGCAGTGACCCGGGACAGATTAATGAAAAACTGTTTTTT; CDR3 protein: CASSDPGQINEKLFF
D gene: NA; V gene: TRBV19; J gene: TRBJ2-7; clone size: few; CDR3 DNA: TGTGCCAGTAGTAGTCAGGGTTCAGGTAACGAGCAGTACTTC; CDR3 protein: CASSSQGSGNEQYF
D gene: NA; V gene: TRBV6-2/TRBV6-3; J gene: TRBJ2-4; clone size: few; CDR3 DNA: TGTGCCAGCAGTTACGGGGCCAGTCAGATAAACATTCAGTACTTC; CDR3 protein: CASSYGASQINIQYF
D gene: NA; V gene: TRBV12-3/TRBV12-4; J gene: TRBJ1-2; clone size: few; CDR3 DNA: TGTGCCAGCAGTTTAGACGACGGCTACACCTTC; CDR3 protein: CASSLDDGYTF
D gene: TRBD1; V gene: TRBV5-1; J gene: TRBJ2-4; clone size: many; CDR3 DNA: TGCGCCAGCAGTGCAGGGGGCCATCTACTAGCCAAAAACATTCAGTACTTC; CDR3 protein: CASSAGGHLLAKNIQYF
D gene: TRBD1; V gene: TRBV6-5; J gene: TRBJ1-2; clone size: many; CDR3 DNA: TGTGCCAGCAGTATGGACAGGGGCCACTATGGCTACACCTTC; CDR3 protein: CASSMDRGHYGYTF
D gene: TRBD1; V gene: TRBV9; J gene: TRBJ2-2; clone size: many; CDR3 DNA: TGTGCCAGCAGCGCACAAAGGACAGGGCGGAACACCGGGGAGCTGTTTTTT; CDR3 protein: CASSAQRTGRNTGELFF
D gene: TRBD2; V gene: TRBV4-1; J gene: TRBJ2-1; clone size: few; CDR3 DNA: TGCGCCAGCAGCCAAGCCCGTAGCGGGGTTTACAATGAGCAGTTCTTC; CDR3 protein: CASSQARSGVYNEQFF
D gene: NA; V gene: TRBV20-1; J gene: TRBJ1-5; clone size: many; CDR3 DNA: TGCAGTGCTTCCAGGGACCTCAATCAGCCCCAGCATTTT; CDR3 protein: CSASRDLNQPQHF
D gene: TRBD1; V gene: TRBV20-1; J gene: TRBJ1-5; clone size: few; CDR3 DNA: TGCAGTGCAGGACAGGGAGGGCATCAGCCCCAGCATTTT; CDR3 protein: CSAGQGGHQPQHF
D gene: NA; V gene: TRBV7-2; J gene: TRBJ1-2; clone size: NA; CDR3 DNA: TGTGCCAGCGGGGGGAGTGGATATGGCTACACCTTC; CDR3 protein: CASGGSGYGYTF
D gene: NA; V gene: TRBV7-2; J gene: TRBJ1-2; clone size: many; CDR3 DNA: TGTGCCAGCAGCTTAGAGCCGGGACACCCCCATGGCTACACCTTC; CDR3 protein: CASSLEPGHPHGYTF
D gene: NA; V gene: TRBV9; J gene: TRBJ1-3; clone size: NA; CDR3 DNA: TGTGCCAGCAGCGTAGAAGGCCGGGGAAACACCATATATTTT; CDR3 protein: CASSVEGRGNTIYF
D gene: TRBD1; V gene: TRBV7-2; J gene: TRBJ1-2; clone size: NA; CDR3 DNA: TGTGCCAGCAGCTTAACGTTACAGGGGAGCTATGGCTACACCTTC; CDR3 protein: CASSLTLQGSYGYTF
D gene: NA; V gene: TRBV5-1; J gene: TRBJ2-3; clone size: many; CDR3 DNA: TGCGCCAGCCACGCGGGAACAGATACGCAGTATTTT; CDR3 protein: CASHAGTDTQYF
D gene: NA; V gene: TRBV20-1; J gene: TRBJ1-1; clone size: few; CDR3 DNA: TGCAGTGCGGGCGGCAGGGCGACAGGTCCAGCTTTCTTT; CDR3 protein: CSAGGRATGPAFF
D gene: NA; V gene: TRBV12-3/TRBV12-4; J gene: TRBJ2-6; clone size: NA; CDR3 DNA: TGTGCCAGCAGTTTTCGGTTAAGGTACGCTGGGGCCAACGTCCTGACTTTC; CDR3 protein: CASSFRLRYAGANVLTF
D gene: NA; V gene: TRBV20-1; J gene: TRBJ2-3; clone size: NA; CDR3 DNA: TGCAGTGCCAGTTTGCGCACAGCGAGCACAGATACGCAGTATTTT; CDR3 protein: CSASLRTASTDTQYF
D gene: NA; V gene: TRBV7-2; J gene: TRBJ2-5; clone size: NA; CDR3 DNA: TGTGCCAGCAGCCCCTCAGGGACCCAGTACTTC; CDR3 protein: CASSPSGTQYF
D gene: TRBD1; V gene: TRBV29-1; J gene: TRBJ1-1; clone size: NA; CDR3 DNA: TGCAGCGTTGTCCGGGACAGGGCGAACACTGAAGCTTTCTTT; CDR3 protein: CSVVRDRANTEAFF
D gene: TRBD1; V gene: TRBV9; J gene: TRBJ1-6; clone size: NA; CDR3 DNA: TGTGCCAGCAGCCCCAGATCGGACAGGGTAAATTCACCCCTCCACTTT; CDR3 protein: CASSPRSDRVNSPLHF
D gene: NA; V gene: TRBV7-8; J gene: TRBJ2-1; clone size: many; CDR3 DNA: TGTGCCAGCAGCCTTCTCCGATGGGGGCCGAGCTCCTACAATGAGCAGTTCTTC; CDR3 protein: CASSLLRWGPSSYNEQFF
D gene: TRBD2; V gene: TRBV6-2/TRBV6-3; J gene: TRBJ2-3; clone size: NA; CDR3 DNA: TGTGCCAGCAGTGGCGAGGGGACTAGCACCCCAGATACGCAGTATTTT; CDR3 protein: CASSGEGTSTPDTQYF
D gene: NA; V gene: TRBV5-6; J gene: TRBJ2-5; clone size: NA; CDR3 DNA: TGTGCCAGCAGCTTGGCACGACACTGGCAAGAGACCCAGTACTTC; CDR3 protein: CASSLARHWQETQYF
D gene: TRBD2; V gene: TRBV7-3; J gene: TRBJ2-5; clone size: many; CDR3 DNA: TGTGCCAGCAGCTTAACCGGGGGGAGTTCTCGGGAGACCCAGTACTTC; CDR3 protein: CASSLTGGSSRETQYF
D gene: TRBD2; V gene: TRBV12-3/TRBV12-4; J gene: TRBJ2-1; clone size: NA; CDR3 DNA: TGTGCCACTTCCGGGACTAGCGTTACCAATGAGCAGTTCTTC; CDR3 protein: CATSGTSVTNEQFF
D gene: TRBD1; V gene: TRBV29-1; J gene: TRBJ1-4; clone size: many; CDR3 DNA: TGCAGCGTTTCTCAGGGGGCGCGGGGTGAAAAACTGTTTTTT; CDR3 protein: CSVSQGARGEKLFF
D gene: TRBD2; V gene: TRBV12-3/TRBV12-4; J gene: TRBJ2-1; clone size: NA; CDR3 DNA: TGTGCCAGCAGTCCCTCTTTAGGACTAGCGGGGGATAATGAGCAGTTCTTC; CDR3 protein: CASSPSLGLAGDNEQFF
D gene: NA; V gene: TRBV5-1; J gene: TRBJ2-3; clone size: many; CDR3 DNA: TGCGCCAGCAGCTTGGCCGTGCTAAGCACAGATACGCAGTATTTT; CDR3 protein: CASSLAVLSTDTQYF
D gene: NA; V gene: TRBV6-2/TRBV6-3; J gene: TRBJ2-4; clone size: many; CDR3 DNA: TGTGCCAGCCAGGGGCGTGGAATGATAGCCAAAAACATTCAGTACTTC; CDR3 protein: CASQGRGMIAKNIQYF
D gene: TRBD1; V gene: TRBV20-1; J gene: TRBJ1-5; clone size: few; CDR3 DNA: TGCAGTGCTAGAGATCGAAGGACAGGGGGTAATCAGCCCCAGCATTTT; CDR3 protein: CSARDRRTGGNQPQHF
D gene: NA; V gene: TRBV6-2/TRBV6-3; J gene: TRBJ2-3; clone size: many; CDR3 DNA: TGTGCCAGCAGTCAGAGGCCAGTTGAGCAGTATTTT; CDR3 protein: CASSQRPVEQYF
D gene: NA; V gene: TRBV5-1; J gene: TRBJ2-3; clone size: NA; CDR3 DNA: TGCGCCAGCAGCTTGGGGGGAATAGGTTCGAGTACGCAGTATTTT; CDR3 protein: CASSLGGIGSSTQYF
D gene: TRBD1; V gene: TRBV7-9; J gene: TRBJ2-2; clone size: many; CDR3 DNA: TGTGCCAGCAGCTTAGGAGGGGGCGACACCGGGGAGCTGTTTTTT; CDR3 protein: CASSLGGGDTGELFF
D gene: TRBD2; V gene: TRBV5-1; J gene: TRBJ2-5; clone size: few; CDR3 DNA: TGCGCCAGCAGCTCGGCTCCTCGGGGGGGCCTCCTTCAAGAGACCCAGTACTTC; CDR3 protein: CASSSAPRGGLLQETQYF
D gene: TRBD1; V gene: TRBV7-9; J gene: TRBJ1-2; clone size: few; CDR3 DNA: TGTGCCAGCAGCTTAGAAACAGGGGTCTATGGCTACACCTTC; CDR3 protein: CASSLETGVYGYTF
D gene: TRBD2; V gene: TRBV6-6; J gene: TRBJ2-1; clone size: few; CDR3 DNA: TGTGCCAGTCGTCAGCGGGGCCATATCAATGAGCAGTTCTTC; CDR3 protein: CASRQRGHINEQFF
D gene: TRBD1; V gene: TRBV3-1; J gene: TRBJ2-1; clone size: NA; CDR3 DNA: TGTGCCAGCAGCCAAGTTGGACAGGCCGCTAGTGAGCAGTTCTTC; CDR3 protein: CASSQVGQAASEQFF
D gene: TRBD2; V gene: TRBV7-6; J gene: TRBJ2-5; clone size: NA; CDR3 DNA: TGTGCCAGCAGTCTATTGGGGGGGAGACAAGAGACCCAGTACTTC; CDR3 protein: CASSLLGGRQETQYF
D gene: TRBD1; V gene: TRBV5-1; J gene: TRBJ2-7; clone size: many; CDR3 DNA: TGCGCCAGCAGCCCGGGACAGGGAAGCTACGAGCAGTACTTC; CDR3 protein: CASSPGQGSYEQYF
D gene: NA; V gene: TRBV2; J gene: TRBJ1-4; clone size: few; CDR3 DNA: TGTGCCAGCAATAACCGGGACAAAAATGAAAAACTGTTTTTT; CDR3 protein: CASNNRDKNEKLFF
D gene: NA; V gene: TRBV20-1; J gene: TRBJ2-3; clone size: NA; CDR3 DNA: TGCAGTGCTACGGGGGACACAGATACGCAGTATTTT; CDR3 protein: CSATGDTDTQYF
D gene: NA; V gene: TRBV7-3; J gene: TRBJ1-1; clone size: few; CDR3 DNA: TGTGCCAGCAGCTCGATCCCCGGGGACCTGGGCACTGAAGCTTTCTTT; CDR3 protein: CASSSIPGDLGTEAFF
D gene: TRBD1; V gene: TRBV5-4; J gene: TRBJ1-1; clone size: few; CDR3 DNA: TGTGCCAGCAGCCCCACAGGGGTGAACACTGAAGCTTTCTTT; CDR3 protein: CASSPTGVNTEAFF
D gene: NA; V gene: TRBV20-1; J gene: TRBJ2-7; clone size: few; CDR3 DNA: TGCAGTGCTAGAGATCCTCGGGGGCGGTACGAGCAGTACTTC; CDR3 protein: CSARDPRGRYEQYF
D gene: TRBD2; V gene: TRBV7-2; J gene: TRBJ2-5; clone size: NA; CDR3 DNA: TGTGCCAGCAGCTTAGCAGCGGGGGCCCAAGAGACCCAGTACTTC; CDR3 protein: CASSLAAGAQETQYF
D gene: NA; V gene: TRBV2; J gene: TRBJ2-4; clone size: NA; CDR3 DNA: TGTGCCAGCAGTGTGGCTACAGCCAAAAACATTCAGTACTTC; CDR3 protein: CASSVATAKNIQYF
D gene: NA; V gene: TRBV7-6; J gene: TRBJ2-5; clone size: few; CDR3 DNA: TGTGCCAGCAGCTTAGTCTCGTGGGGGGACAGTGAGACCCAGTACTTC; CDR3 protein: CASSLVSWGDSETQYF
D gene: NA; V gene: TRBV6-6; J gene: TRBJ1-6; clone size: NA; CDR3 DNA: TGTGCCAGCAGAGACAGAAATAATTCACCCCTCCACTTT; CDR3 protein: CASRDRNNSPLHF
D gene: TRBD2; V gene: TRBV7-9; J gene: TRBJ2-5; clone size: few; CDR3 DNA: TGTGCCAGCAGCTCCCTGACTAGCGGCATTCGGACCCAGTACTTC; CDR3 protein: CASSSLTSGIRTQYF
D gene: TRBD2; V gene: TRBV10-3; J gene: TRBJ2-3; clone size: few; CDR3 DNA: TGTGCCATCAGTGAGGGGACTAGCGGGAATACGCAGTATTTT; CDR3 protein: CAISEGTSGNTQYF
D gene: NA; V gene: TRBV6-2/TRBV6-3; J gene: TRBJ1-2; clone size: few; CDR3 DNA: TGTGCCAGCAGCTTCGGGGAAATAGGAGGCTACACCTTC; CDR3 protein: CASSFGEIGGYTF
D gene: NA; V gene: TRBV3-1; J gene: TRBJ2-2; clone size: many; CDR3 DNA: TGTGCCAGCAGCCTCTATACTACAAACGGGGAGCTGTTTTTT; CDR3 protein: CASSLYTTNGELFF